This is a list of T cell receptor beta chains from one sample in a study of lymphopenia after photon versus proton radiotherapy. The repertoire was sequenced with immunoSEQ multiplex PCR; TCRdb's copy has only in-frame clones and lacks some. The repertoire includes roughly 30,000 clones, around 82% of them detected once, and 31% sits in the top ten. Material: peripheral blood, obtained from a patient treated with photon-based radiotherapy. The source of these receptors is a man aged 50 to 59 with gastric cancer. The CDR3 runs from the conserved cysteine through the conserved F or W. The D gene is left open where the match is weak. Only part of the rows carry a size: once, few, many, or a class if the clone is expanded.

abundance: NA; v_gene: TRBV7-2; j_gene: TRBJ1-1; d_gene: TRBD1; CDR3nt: TGTGCCAGCAGCATTGACAGGGTTGAAACTTTCTTT; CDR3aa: CASSIDRVETFF
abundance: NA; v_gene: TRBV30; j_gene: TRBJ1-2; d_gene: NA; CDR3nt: TGTGCCTGGAGTGTACGGGTCGGACACCGGGAGAACTATGGCTACACCTTC; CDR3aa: CAWSVRVGHRENYGYTF
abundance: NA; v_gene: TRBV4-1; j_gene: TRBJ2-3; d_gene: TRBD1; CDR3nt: TGCGCCAGCAGCCTGGAGGGGACAGGGGCACAGGTAGATACGCAGTATTTT; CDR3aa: CASSLEGTGAQVDTQYF
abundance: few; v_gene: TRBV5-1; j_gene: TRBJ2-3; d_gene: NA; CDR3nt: TGCGCCAGCAGCTTGAACGGGCGGGCTAGCACAGATACGCAGTATTTT; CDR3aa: CASSLNGRASTDTQYF
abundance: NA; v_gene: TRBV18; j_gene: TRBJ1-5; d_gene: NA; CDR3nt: TGTGCCAGCTCACCGGGGGCGGAGCCCCAGCATTTT; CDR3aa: CASSPGAEPQHF
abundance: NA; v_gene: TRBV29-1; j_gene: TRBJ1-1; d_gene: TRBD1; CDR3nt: TGCAGCGTTGACAGGGGGGGACTTGAAGCTTTCTTT; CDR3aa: CSVDRGGLEAFF
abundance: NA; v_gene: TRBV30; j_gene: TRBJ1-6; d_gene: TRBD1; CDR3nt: TGTGCCTGGAGTTCCGGGACAGGGGTATCCTATAATTCACCCCTCCACTTT; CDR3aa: CAWSSGTGVSYNSPLHF
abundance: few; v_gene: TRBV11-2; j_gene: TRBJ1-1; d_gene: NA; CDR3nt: TGTGCCAGCAGCTTAGAATGGGGGCGCTCGAACACTGAAGCTTTCTTT; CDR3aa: CASSLEWGRSNTEAFF
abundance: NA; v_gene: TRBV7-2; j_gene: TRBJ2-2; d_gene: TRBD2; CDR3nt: TGTGCCAGCAGCTTAGTAGCGGCAGCGGGGAAAACCGGGGAGCTGTTTTTT; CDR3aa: CASSLVAAAGKTGELFF
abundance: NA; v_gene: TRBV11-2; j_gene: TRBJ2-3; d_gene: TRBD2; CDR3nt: TGTGCCAGCAGCTTCCTAGCGGGGGGCACAGATACGCAGTATTTT; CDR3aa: CASSFLAGGTDTQYF
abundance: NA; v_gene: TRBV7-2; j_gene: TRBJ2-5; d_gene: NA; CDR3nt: TGTGCCAGCAGCTTAGGGATTTGGGACAACCAAGAGACCCAGTACTTC; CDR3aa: CASSLGIWDNQETQYF
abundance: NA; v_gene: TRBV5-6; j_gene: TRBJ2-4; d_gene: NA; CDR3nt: TGTGCCAGCAGCTTCGAGGGCGTTGCTAAAAACATTCAGTACTTC; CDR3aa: CASSFEGVAKNIQYF
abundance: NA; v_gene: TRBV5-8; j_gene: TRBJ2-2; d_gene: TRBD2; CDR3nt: TGTGCCAGCAGCTTGCTACGGGGGGGCCAATTCGGGGAGCTGTTTTTT; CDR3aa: CASSLLRGGQFGELFF
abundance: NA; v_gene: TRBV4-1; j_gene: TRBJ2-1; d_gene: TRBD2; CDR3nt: TGCGCCAGCAGCCAAGATAGCGGGGGGGCCAATAGGAATGAGCAGTTCTTC; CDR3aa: CASSQDSGGANRNEQFF
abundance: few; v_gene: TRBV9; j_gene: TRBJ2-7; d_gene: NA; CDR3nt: TGTGCCAGCAGCGTAGGCGGCAACACCGAGCAGTACTTC; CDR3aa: CASSVGGNTEQYF
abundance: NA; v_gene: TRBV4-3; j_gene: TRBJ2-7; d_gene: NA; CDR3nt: TGCGCCAGCAGCCCGATCCAGGGGACCGAGCAGTACTTC; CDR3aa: CASSPIQGTEQYF
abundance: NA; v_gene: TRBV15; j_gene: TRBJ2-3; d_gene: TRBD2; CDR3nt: TGTGCCACCAGCAGAGTACGGGGGGAAACAGATACGCAGTATTTT; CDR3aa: CATSRVRGETDTQYF
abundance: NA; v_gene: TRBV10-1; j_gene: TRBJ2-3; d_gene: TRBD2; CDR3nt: TGCGCCAGCAGTCCTGGCGGGGGGGGCACGCAGTATTTT; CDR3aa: CASSPGGGGTQYF
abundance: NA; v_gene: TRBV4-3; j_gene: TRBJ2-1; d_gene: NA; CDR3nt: TGCGCCAGCAGCCAGACCGGGACTGACAATGAGCAGTTCTTC; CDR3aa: CASSQTGTDNEQFF
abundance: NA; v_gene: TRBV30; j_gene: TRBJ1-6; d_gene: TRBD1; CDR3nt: TGTGCCTGGAACGCAGGGGGCCTTAGTTCACCCCTCCACTTT; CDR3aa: CAWNAGGLSSPLHF
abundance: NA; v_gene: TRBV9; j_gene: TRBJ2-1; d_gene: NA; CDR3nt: TGTGCCAGCAGCCCATCAACGGGAAGTGAGCAGTTCTTC; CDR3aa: CASSPSTGSEQFF
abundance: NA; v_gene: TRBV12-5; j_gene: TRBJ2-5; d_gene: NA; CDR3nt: TGTGCTAGTGGCCAGACAGAGACCCAGTACTTC; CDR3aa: CASGQTETQYF
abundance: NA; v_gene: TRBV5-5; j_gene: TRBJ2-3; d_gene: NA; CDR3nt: TGTGCCAGCAGCTTGGATGGCCCTGCCGCAGATACGCAGTATTTT; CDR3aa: CASSLDGPAADTQYF
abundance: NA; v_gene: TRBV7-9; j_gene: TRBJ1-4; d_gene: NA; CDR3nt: TGCGCCAGCAGCCAGGTTAATGAAAAACTGTTTTTT; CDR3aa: CASSQVNEKLFF
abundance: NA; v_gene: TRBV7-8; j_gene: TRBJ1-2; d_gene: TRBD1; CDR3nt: TGTGCCAGCAGCCCCATGACAGGGGGCGGTGGCTACACCTTC; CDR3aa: CASSPMTGGGGYTF
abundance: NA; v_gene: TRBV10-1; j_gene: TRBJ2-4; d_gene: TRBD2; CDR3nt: TGCGCCAGCAGCGCTAGCGGGGGAGAAAACATTCAGTACTTC; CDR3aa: CASSASGGENIQYF
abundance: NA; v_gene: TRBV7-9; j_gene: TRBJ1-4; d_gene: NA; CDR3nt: TGTGCCAGCAGCAAACAGGGACTTTGGGTTGAAAAACTGTTTTTT; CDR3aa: CASSKQGLWVEKLFF
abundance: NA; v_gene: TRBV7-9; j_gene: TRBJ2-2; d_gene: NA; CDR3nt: TGTGCCAGCAGCCCGGGACGGAGCCTGAACACCGGGGAGCTGTTTTTT; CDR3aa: CASSPGRSLNTGELFF
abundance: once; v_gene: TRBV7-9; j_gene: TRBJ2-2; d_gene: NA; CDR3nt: TGTGCCAGCAGCGAGACCGTCCGTGGGGAGCTGTTTTTT; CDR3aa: CASSETVRGELFF
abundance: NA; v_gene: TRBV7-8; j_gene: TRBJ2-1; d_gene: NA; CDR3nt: TGTGCCAGCGAGTCGGGGGCCTCCTACAATGAGCAGTTCTTC; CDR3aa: CASESGASYNEQFF
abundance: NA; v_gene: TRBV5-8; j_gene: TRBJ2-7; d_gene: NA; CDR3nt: TGTGCCAGCAGTTCGAAGGACACCTCCTACGAGCAGTACTTC; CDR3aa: CASSSKDTSYEQYF
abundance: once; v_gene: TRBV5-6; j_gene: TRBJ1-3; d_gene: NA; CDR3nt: TGTGCCAGCAGTATGGCGGCCTTCTCTGGAAACACCATATATTTT; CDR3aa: CASSMAAFSGNTIYF
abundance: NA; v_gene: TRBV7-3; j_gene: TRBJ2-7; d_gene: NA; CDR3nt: TGTGCCAGCAGCTTAACCCCCGGGCACGAGCAGTACTTC; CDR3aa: CASSLTPGHEQYF
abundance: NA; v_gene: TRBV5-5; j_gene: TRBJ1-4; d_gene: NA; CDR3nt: TGTGCCAGCAGCTTGGCTGGCCGCCAGACTGAAAAACTGTTTTTT; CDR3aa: CASSLAGRQTEKLFF
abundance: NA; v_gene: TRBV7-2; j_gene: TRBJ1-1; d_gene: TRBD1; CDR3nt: TGTGCCAGCAGCTTCGATGGGACAGGGAAAGATTTCTTT; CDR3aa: CASSFDGTGKDFF
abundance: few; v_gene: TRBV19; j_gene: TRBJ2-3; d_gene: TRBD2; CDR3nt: TGTGCCAGTAGTATGGGGATGGGAGGGGATACGCAGTATTTT; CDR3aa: CASSMGMGGDTQYF
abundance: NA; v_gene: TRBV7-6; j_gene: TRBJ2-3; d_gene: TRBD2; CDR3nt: TGTGCCAGCAGCCAAGAGGTAGCGGGGGGGTCAGGTACGCAGTATTTT; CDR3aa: CASSQEVAGGSGTQYF
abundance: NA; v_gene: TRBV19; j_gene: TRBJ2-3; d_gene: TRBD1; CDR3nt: TGTGCCAGTAGACCCGGGACAGGGCGTTTATTAGATACGCAGTATTTT; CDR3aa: CASRPGTGRLLDTQYF
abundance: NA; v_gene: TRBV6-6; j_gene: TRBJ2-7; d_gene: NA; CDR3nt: TGTGCCAGCAGCCCCCGAGAATACGAGCAGTACTTC; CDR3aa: CASSPREYEQYF
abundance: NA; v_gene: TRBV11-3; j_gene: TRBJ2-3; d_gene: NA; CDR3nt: TGTGCCAGCAGCCCCGTCGCGGGGAACACAGATACGCAGTATTTT; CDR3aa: CASSPVAGNTDTQYF
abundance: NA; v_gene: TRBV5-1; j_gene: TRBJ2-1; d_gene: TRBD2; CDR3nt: TGCGCCAGCAGCTTGGAGGGACTAGCGGTTAATGAGCAGTTCTTC; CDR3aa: CASSLEGLAVNEQFF
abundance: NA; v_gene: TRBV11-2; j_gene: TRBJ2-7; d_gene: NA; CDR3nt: TGTGCCAGCAGCTTAGGGCTGGGGGCAGGCGAGCAGTACTTC; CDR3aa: CASSLGLGAGEQYF
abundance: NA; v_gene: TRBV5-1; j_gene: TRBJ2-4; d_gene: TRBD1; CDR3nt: TGCGCCAGCAGCCCCGATTGGTTCGGGACAGGGAAAAACATTCAGTACTTC; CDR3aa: CASSPDWFGTGKNIQYF
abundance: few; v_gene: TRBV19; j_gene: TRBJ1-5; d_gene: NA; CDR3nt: TGTGCCAGTAGTCTCCGGGGGACAAACAATCAGCCCCAGCATTTT; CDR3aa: CASSLRGTNNQPQHF
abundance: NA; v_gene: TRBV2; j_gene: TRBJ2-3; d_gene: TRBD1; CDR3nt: TGTGCCAGCAGGTTCCAGGGGGCGAGGACAGATACGCAGTATTTT; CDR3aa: CASRFQGARTDTQYF
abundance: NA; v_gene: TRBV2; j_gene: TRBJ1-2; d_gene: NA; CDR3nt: TGTGCCAGCAGTTTGCAGGGAAACGGGGGATACACCTTC; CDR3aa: CASSLQGNGGYTF
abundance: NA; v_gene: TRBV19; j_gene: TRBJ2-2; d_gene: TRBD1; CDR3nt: TGTGCCAGTAGCCCCCGGACAGGGAACACCGGGGAGCTGTTTTTT; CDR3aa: CASSPRTGNTGELFF
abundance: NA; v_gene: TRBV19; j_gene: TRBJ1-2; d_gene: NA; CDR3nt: TGTGCCAGTAGTCTGCGGCGGGGGGGGAGATCCTATGGCTACACCTTC; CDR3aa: CASSLRRGGRSYGYTF
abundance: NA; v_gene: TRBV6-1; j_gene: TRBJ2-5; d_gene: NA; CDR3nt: TGTGCCAGCAGTGATGTTTGGGGGCACAACCAGTACTTC; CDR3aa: CASSDVWGHNQYF
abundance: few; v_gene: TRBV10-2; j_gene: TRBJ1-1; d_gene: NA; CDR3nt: TGCGCCAGCAGCAAGACAGGCTACACTGAAGCTTTCTTT; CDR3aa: CASSKTGYTEAFF
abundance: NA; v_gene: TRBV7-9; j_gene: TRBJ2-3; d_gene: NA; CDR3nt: TGTGCCAGCAGCTCGGGTGGCCCTGATACGCAGTATTTT; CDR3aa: CASSSGGPDTQYF
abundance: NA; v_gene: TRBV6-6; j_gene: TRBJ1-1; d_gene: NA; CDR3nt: TGTGCCAGCAGTACAGGAGGCATGAACACTGAAGCTTTCTTT; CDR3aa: CASSTGGMNTEAFF
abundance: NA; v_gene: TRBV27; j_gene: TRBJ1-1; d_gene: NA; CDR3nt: TGTGCCAGCAGTAAGAGGACGGCGATGAACACTGAAGCTTTCTTT; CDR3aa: CASSKRTAMNTEAFF
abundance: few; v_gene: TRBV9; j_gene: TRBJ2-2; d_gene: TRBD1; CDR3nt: TGTGCCAGCAGCGTAGGACAGGGGAACGGGGAGCTGTTTTTT; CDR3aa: CASSVGQGNGELFF
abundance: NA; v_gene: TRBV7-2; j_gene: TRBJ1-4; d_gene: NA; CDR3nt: TGTGCCAGCAGCTTACAGGGGATTAATGAAAAACTGTTTTTT; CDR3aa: CASSLQGINEKLFF
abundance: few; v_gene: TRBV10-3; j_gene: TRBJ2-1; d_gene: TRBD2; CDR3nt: TGTGCCACCGAACTTCCGGGGGGGCTGAACAATGAGCAGTTCTTC; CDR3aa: CATELPGGLNNEQFF
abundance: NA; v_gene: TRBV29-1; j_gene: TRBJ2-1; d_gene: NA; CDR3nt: TGCAGCGTTGAGAGCGGGCTCTACAATGAGCAGTTCTTC; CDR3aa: CSVESGLYNEQFF